Listed below are T cell receptor beta chains from one sample, sequenced in a study of T cell changes during pregnancy in multiple sclerosis. Assay: immunoSEQ multiplex PCR; the TCRdb copy retains only in-frame clones and omits some. The data show approximately 80,000 clones, approximately 94% seen once. The input for sequencing was peripheral blood, taken in the third trimester of pregnancy. The origin of the receptors is a female donor with multiple sclerosis, enrolled in a pregnancy study. Both conserved end residues are part of each CDR3. A D gene is named only where the DNA matches it firmly.

CDR3 protein: CSVGMADSGANVLTF
D gene: NA
J gene: TRBJ2-6
V gene: TRBV29-1

CDR3 protein: CSVEGLGPSEQYF
D gene: NA
J gene: TRBJ2-3
V gene: TRBV29-1

CDR3 protein: CASSIERQGIYEQYF
D gene: TRBD1
J gene: TRBJ2-7
V gene: TRBV19

CDR3 protein: CASSLARTNEKLFF
D gene: NA
J gene: TRBJ1-4
V gene: TRBV5-1

CDR3 protein: CASSKGGGQVPCEQYF
D gene: NA
J gene: TRBJ2-7
V gene: TRBV21-1

CDR3 protein: CASSLSGQGANGELFF
D gene: TRBD1
J gene: TRBJ2-2
V gene: TRBV27

CDR3 protein: CASSQDQVGGGDTGELFF
D gene: TRBD2
J gene: TRBJ2-2
V gene: TRBV4-1

CDR3 protein: CASSLVGLAGRNEQFF
D gene: TRBD2
J gene: TRBJ2-1
V gene: TRBV27

CDR3 protein: CASSQEEGSNQPQHF
D gene: NA
J gene: TRBJ1-5
V gene: TRBV4-1

CDR3 protein: CASSGPTQGRVPFF
D gene: TRBD1
J gene: TRBJ1-1
V gene: TRBV4-1

CDR3 protein: CASSWGTSGGDQETQYF
D gene: TRBD2
J gene: TRBJ2-5
V gene: TRBV5-4

CDR3 protein: CASSGDGTATGELFF
D gene: TRBD1
J gene: TRBJ2-2
V gene: TRBV25-1

CDR3 protein: CASSMEGTDTQYF
D gene: NA
J gene: TRBJ2-3
V gene: TRBV19

CDR3 protein: CASSPRTGSNEKLFF
D gene: TRBD1
J gene: TRBJ1-4
V gene: TRBV18

CDR3 protein: CASSLARDYEQYF
D gene: NA
J gene: TRBJ2-7
V gene: TRBV5-1

CDR3 protein: CSVVRSDGYTF
D gene: NA
J gene: TRBJ1-2
V gene: TRBV29-1

CDR3 protein: CASSLDRNRGNINQPQHF
D gene: TRBD1
J gene: TRBJ1-5
V gene: TRBV5-8

CDR3 protein: CASRFPGQGFETQYF
D gene: TRBD1
J gene: TRBJ2-5
V gene: TRBV11-2

CDR3 protein: CASSESVGGQPQHF
D gene: NA
J gene: TRBJ1-5
V gene: TRBV10-1

CDR3 protein: CASSEAGQGSQETQYF
D gene: TRBD1
J gene: TRBJ2-5
V gene: TRBV2

CDR3 protein: CASRDRERGALGQYF
D gene: TRBD2
J gene: TRBJ2-5
V gene: TRBV6-1

CDR3 protein: CASSLGEGDRGYTF
D gene: NA
J gene: TRBJ1-2
V gene: TRBV7-9

CDR3 protein: CASSYDGTGNYGYTF
D gene: TRBD1
J gene: TRBJ1-2
V gene: TRBV11-1

CDR3 protein: CASKLVQGDTEAFF
D gene: NA
J gene: TRBJ1-1
V gene: TRBV5-4

CDR3 protein: CASRQDRGREQYF
D gene: TRBD1
J gene: TRBJ2-7
V gene: TRBV27

CDR3 protein: CASSRGQCSNQPQHF
D gene: NA
J gene: TRBJ1-5
V gene: TRBV7-7

CDR3 protein: CASSESTSSDTQYF
D gene: TRBD2
J gene: TRBJ2-3
V gene: TRBV6-1

CDR3 protein: CASSDPGGLGEQYF
D gene: TRBD1
J gene: TRBJ2-7
V gene: TRBV25-1

CDR3 protein: CASSLVAGGIHSTDTQYF
D gene: TRBD2
J gene: TRBJ2-3
V gene: TRBV7-9

CDR3 protein: CASSLARTGNEQFF
D gene: TRBD1
J gene: TRBJ2-1
V gene: TRBV5-1

CDR3 protein: CASSFPSGGTNEQFF
D gene: TRBD2
J gene: TRBJ2-1
V gene: TRBV5-4

CDR3 protein: CASSKTGELIYGYTF
D gene: NA
J gene: TRBJ1-2
V gene: TRBV7-8

CDR3 protein: CASMVGVVTEAFF
D gene: NA
J gene: TRBJ1-1
V gene: TRBV6-1

CDR3 protein: CASSPAVQGAIAFF
D gene: TRBD1
J gene: TRBJ1-1
V gene: TRBV9

CDR3 protein: CASRAGGPAEQFF
D gene: TRBD2
J gene: TRBJ2-1
V gene: TRBV6-1

CDR3 protein: CASSPGNTEAFF
D gene: NA
J gene: TRBJ1-1
V gene: TRBV5-6

CDR3 protein: CASSFGGSGGASEQFF
D gene: TRBD2
J gene: TRBJ2-1
V gene: TRBV5-1

CDR3 protein: CASTRASDSSYEQYF
D gene: NA
J gene: TRBJ2-7
V gene: TRBV6-1

CDR3 protein: CASSSLITDTQYF
D gene: NA
J gene: TRBJ2-3
V gene: TRBV5-1

CDR3 protein: CAISGTGFGYEQYF
D gene: TRBD1
J gene: TRBJ2-7
V gene: TRBV10-3

CDR3 protein: CASSLSRVPGNTIYF
D gene: NA
J gene: TRBJ1-3
V gene: TRBV13

CDR3 protein: CASSQYATGATYGYTF
D gene: TRBD1
J gene: TRBJ1-2
V gene: TRBV4-1